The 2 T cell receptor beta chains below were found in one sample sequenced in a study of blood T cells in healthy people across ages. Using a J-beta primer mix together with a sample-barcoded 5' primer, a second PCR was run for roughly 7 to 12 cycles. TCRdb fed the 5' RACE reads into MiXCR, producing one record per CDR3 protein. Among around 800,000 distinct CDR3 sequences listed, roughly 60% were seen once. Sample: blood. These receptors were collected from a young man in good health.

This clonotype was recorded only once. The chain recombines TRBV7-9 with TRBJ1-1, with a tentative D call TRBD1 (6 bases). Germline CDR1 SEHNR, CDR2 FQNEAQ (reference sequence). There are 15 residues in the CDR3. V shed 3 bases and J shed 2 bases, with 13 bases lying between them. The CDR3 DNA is TGTGCCAGCAGCTTGGGCCCACAGGGAAACACTGAAGCTTTCTTT. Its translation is CASSLGPQGNTEAFF.

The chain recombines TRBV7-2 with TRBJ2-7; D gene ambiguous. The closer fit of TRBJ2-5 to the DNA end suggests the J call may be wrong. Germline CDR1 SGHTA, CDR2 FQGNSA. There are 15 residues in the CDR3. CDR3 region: CASSLAGRWGETQYF. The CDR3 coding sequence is TGTGCCAGCAGCTTAGCGGGCAGGTGGGGAGAGACCCAGTACTTC.